The entry that follows covers one TCR beta chain sequence. This clone's antigen is unknown. The input lacks base qualities; no much larger clone sits a single base away. The immunoSEQ Assay, a bias-controlled multiplex PCR, was used to amplify TCRbeta CDR3 regions from genomic DNA. On the study's bioinformatics: Nucleated cell counts per sample were estimated from amplification of reference gene primers within the assay. To quantify the absolute abundance of each unique TCRbeta CDR3 rearrangement, sequence reads were collapsed and filtered. For each sample, productive Simpson clonality was calculated as the square root of Simpson's diversity index across productive rearrangements. As stored in TCRdb, this immuneACCESS dataset retains in-frame rearrangements with V and J assigned. A fraction of the clones does not appear; measured against another copy, unresolved V genes explain less than half of the discrepancy, and the remainder lacks a known reason. The DNA was the basis for D and trimming; V, J and clone size are from that table. The sample table shows around 120,000 clones, and roughly 90% are seen once. The top ten hold 7% to 9% of the sample.

The collaborating institutions used their own protocols to collect whole blood in K2EDTA tubes. For TCRbeta analysis, collaborator samples were shipped as frozen whole blood, as isolated PBMCs, or as DNA extracted from either sample type. After removal of 4 bases from V and 11 bases from J, the junction retains 2 bases not matched to a gene. The CDR3 numbers 11 residues from cysteine through phenylalanine. Only CDR3 DNA is held: 33 bases, read in frame from base 1. Per the germline V gene, SNHLY is the CDR1 and FYNNEI is the CDR2. The sample belongs to a study of blood T cell repertoires in COVID-19 (dated by TCRdb to 2018 to 2020). General notes on the study: The collaborator samples originated in the United States, Italy and Spain and spanned the acute and convalescent phases of COVID-19. Nearly every sample came with metadata listing a de-identified subject ID, COVID-19 status, age in years and sex. Samples came from the ongoing ImmuneRACE study (first 160 participants) plus 1,254 subjects from 6 global collaborators. A freely available public database, intended as a resource for researchers studying the immune response to SARS-CoV-2, is where the repertoires were released. The prospective study material was composed of cDNA or gDNA derived from T cells, B-cell-depleted T cells, or PBMCs. Where available, HLA class I and class II types were taken from metadata supplied by the sample provider and were not determined by assay-based typing. Deeply sampled blood TCRbeta repertoires from subjects exposed to, actively infected with, or recovered from COVID-19 were included in the dataset. Study-level results and caveats: Clinical and demographic metadata were provided uncurated, with the amount varying by source and participant.

The clonotype originates from a human donor in a cohort sampled during active COVID-19. The sequenced material came from peripheral blood. The receptor chain draws on TRBV2 and TRBJ2-5; 9 middle bases align to TRBD2. CDR3 protein: CASSASGGQYF. The nucleotides are TGTGCCAGCAGTGCCAGCGGGGGGCAGTACTTC.